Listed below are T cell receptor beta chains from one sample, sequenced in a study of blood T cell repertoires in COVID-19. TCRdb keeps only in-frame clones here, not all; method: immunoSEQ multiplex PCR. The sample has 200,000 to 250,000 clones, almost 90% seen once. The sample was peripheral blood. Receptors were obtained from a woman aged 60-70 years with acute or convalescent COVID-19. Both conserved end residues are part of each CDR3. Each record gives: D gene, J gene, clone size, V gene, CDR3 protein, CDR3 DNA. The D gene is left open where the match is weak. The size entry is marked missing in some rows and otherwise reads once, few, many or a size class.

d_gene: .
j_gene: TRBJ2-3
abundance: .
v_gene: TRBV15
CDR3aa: CATSRGGGGLTDTQYF
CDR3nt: TGTGCCACCAGCAGAGGGGGGGGCGGCCTCACAGATACGCAGTATTTT

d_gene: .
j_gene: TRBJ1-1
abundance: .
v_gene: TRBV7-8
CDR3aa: CASSLADRLGTEAFF
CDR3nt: TGTGCCAGCAGCTTAGCTGACAGATTGGGCACTGAAGCTTTCTTT

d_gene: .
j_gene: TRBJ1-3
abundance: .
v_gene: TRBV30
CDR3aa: CAWRRVFSGNTIYF
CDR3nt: TGTGCCTGGAGGAGAGTGTTCTCTGGAAACACCATATATTTT

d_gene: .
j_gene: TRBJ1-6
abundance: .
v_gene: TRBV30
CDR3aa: CAWSVGVGSPLHF
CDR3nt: TGTGCCTGGAGTGTCGGGGTCGGTTCACCCCTCCACTTT

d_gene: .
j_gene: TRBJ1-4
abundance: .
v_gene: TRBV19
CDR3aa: CASSILAGSGKLFF
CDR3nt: TGTGCCAGTAGTATTTTGGCAGGTTCAGGGAAACTGTTTTTT

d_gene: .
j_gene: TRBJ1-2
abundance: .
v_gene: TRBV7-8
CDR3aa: CASSITGEDYGYTF
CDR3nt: TGTGCCAGCAGCATTACCGGGGAGGACTATGGCTACACCTTC

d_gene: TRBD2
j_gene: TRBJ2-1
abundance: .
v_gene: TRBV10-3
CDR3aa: CAIRPLTSGGATEQFF
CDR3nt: TGTGCCATCAGGCCGTTGACTAGCGGGGGGGCCACTGAGCAGTTCTTC

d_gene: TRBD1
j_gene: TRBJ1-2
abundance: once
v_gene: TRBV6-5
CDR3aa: CASTSRGPYGYTF
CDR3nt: TGTGCCAGCACTAGCAGGGGGCCCTATGGCTACACCTTC

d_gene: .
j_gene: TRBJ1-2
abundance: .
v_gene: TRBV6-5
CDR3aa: CASSYNRVGYTF
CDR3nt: TGTGCCAGCAGTTACAACAGGGTTGGCTACACCTTC

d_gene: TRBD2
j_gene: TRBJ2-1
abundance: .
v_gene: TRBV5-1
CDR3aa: CASSSSSGVYNEQFF
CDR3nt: TGCGCCAGCAGCAGTTCTAGCGGGGTTTACAATGAGCAGTTCTTC

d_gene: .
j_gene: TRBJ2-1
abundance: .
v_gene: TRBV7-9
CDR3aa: CASSLITRMNEQFF
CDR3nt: TGTGCCAGCAGCTTAATCACTAGGATGAATGAGCAGTTCTTC

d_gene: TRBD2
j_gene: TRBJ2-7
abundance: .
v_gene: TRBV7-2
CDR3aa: CASSSGLAGSGEQYF
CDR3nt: TGTGCCAGCAGCTCGGGACTAGCGGGTTCGGGGGAGCAGTACTTC

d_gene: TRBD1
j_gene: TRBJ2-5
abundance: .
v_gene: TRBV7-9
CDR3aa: CASSRNDRDQETQYF
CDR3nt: TGTGCCAGCAGCAGGAACGACAGGGACCAAGAGACCCAGTACTTC

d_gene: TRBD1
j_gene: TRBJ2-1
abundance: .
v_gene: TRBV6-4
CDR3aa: CASSRDRGGNEQFF
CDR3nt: TGTGCCAGCAGCCGGGACAGGGGTGGGAATGAGCAGTTCTTC

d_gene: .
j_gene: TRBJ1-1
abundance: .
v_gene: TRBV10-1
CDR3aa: CASSEGGGTEAFF
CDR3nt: TGCGCCAGCAGTGAAGGTGGCGGCACTGAAGCTTTCTTT

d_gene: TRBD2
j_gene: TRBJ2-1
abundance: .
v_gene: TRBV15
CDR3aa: CATSRGLNAGVGYNEQFF
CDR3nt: TGTGCCACCAGCAGAGGATTAAACGCGGGAGTGGGTTACAATGAGCAGTTCTTC

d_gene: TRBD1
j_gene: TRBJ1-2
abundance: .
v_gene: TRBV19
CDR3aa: CASSRDSSPNYGYTF
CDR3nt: TGTGCCAGTAGCAGGGACAGCTCTCCTAACTATGGCTACACCTTC

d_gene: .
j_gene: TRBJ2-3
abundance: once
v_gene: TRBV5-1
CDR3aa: CASSLGGYSTDTQYF
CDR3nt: TGCGCCAGCAGCCTGGGAGGCTATAGCACAGATACGCAGTATTTT

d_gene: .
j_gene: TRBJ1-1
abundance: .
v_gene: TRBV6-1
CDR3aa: CASSESRWQLNTEAFF
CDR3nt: TGTGCCAGCAGTGAATCGCGGTGGCAGCTGAACACTGAAGCTTTCTTT

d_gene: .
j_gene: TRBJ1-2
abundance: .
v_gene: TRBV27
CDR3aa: CASSLATATNPWGYGYTF
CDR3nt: TGTGCCAGCAGTTTGGCGACAGCGACAAATCCCTGGGGCTATGGCTACACCTTC

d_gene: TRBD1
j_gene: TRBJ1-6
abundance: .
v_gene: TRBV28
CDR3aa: CASRTGWNSPLHF
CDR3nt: TGTGCCAGCAGGACAGGGTGGAATTCACCCCTCCACTTT

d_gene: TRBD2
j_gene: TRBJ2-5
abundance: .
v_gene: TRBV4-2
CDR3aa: CASSLTAGGNQETQYF
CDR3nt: TGTGCCAGCAGCCTCACGGCGGGGGGGAACCAAGAGACCCAGTACTTC

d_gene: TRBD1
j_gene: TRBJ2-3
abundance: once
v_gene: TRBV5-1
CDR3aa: CASSSRQGGTDTQYF
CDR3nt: TGCGCCAGCAGCTCCAGACAGGGGGGCACAGATACGCAGTATTTT

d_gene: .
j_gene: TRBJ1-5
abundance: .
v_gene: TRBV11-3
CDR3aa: CASSLGQGTSNQPQHF
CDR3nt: TGTGCCAGCAGCTTAGGGCAGGGGACGAGCAATCAGCCCCAGCATTTT